These T cell receptor beta chains were read from a single sample in a study of shared clonotypes between healthy human individuals. Assay used: immunoSEQ multiplex PCR; TCRdb lists only in-frame clones, some missing. The sample yields 1.5 million to 1.9 million clones, nearly 99% seen once. The sequencing sample was made of naive CD4+ T cells sorted from blood. The source is a man aged 25 to 45 in good health. Both conserved end residues are part of each CDR3. The order of the fields is clone size, CDR3 length, D gene, J gene, V gene, CDR3 DNA, CDR3 protein. The D gene is left open where the match is weak. A row's size may be missing; if present it is once, few, many or a size class.

clone size: .; CDR3 length: 15; D gene: .; J gene: TRBJ1-5; V gene: TRBV6-5; CDR3 DNA: TGTGCGACGATGGGCAGCCTCCATAGCAATCAGCCCCAGCATTTT; CDR3 protein: CATMGSLHSNQPQHF
clone size: .; CDR3 length: 12; D gene: TRBD1; J gene: TRBJ1-2; V gene: TRBV10-3; CDR3 DNA: TGTGCCATCGGCACAGGGGCGGGTGGCTACACCTTC; CDR3 protein: CAIGTGAGGYTF
clone size: .; CDR3 length: 15; D gene: .; J gene: TRBJ2-7; V gene: TRBV18; CDR3 DNA: TGTGCCAGCTCGGGCTTAGTAGGTTCGTCCTACGAGCAGTACTTC; CDR3 protein: CASSGLVGSSYEQYF
clone size: .; CDR3 length: 13; D gene: .; J gene: TRBJ2-7; V gene: TRBV7-3; CDR3 DNA: TGTGCCAGCAGCCCCCGGGGGGCTTACGAGCAGTACTTC; CDR3 protein: CASSPRGAYEQYF
clone size: .; CDR3 length: 13; D gene: TRBD2; J gene: TRBJ2-7; V gene: TRBV18; CDR3 DNA: TGTGCCAGCTCATCGAGCGGGACCTACGAGCAGTACTTC; CDR3 protein: CASSSSGTYEQYF
clone size: .; CDR3 length: 9; D gene: .; J gene: TRBJ2-5; V gene: TRBV5-1; CDR3 DNA: TGCGCCAGACGAGAGACCCAGTACTTC; CDR3 protein: CARRETQYF
clone size: once; CDR3 length: 17; D gene: .; J gene: TRBJ2-6; V gene: TRBV7-8; CDR3 DNA: TGTGCCAGCAGCTTAGTATGGGGGCCCACTGGGGCCAACGTCCTGACTTTC; CDR3 protein: CASSLVWGPTGANVLTF
clone size: .; CDR3 length: 15; D gene: TRBD1; J gene: TRBJ1-1; V gene: TRBV11-2; CDR3 DNA: TGTGCCAGCAGCTCGTTGGGGGACAGGGACACTGAAGCTTTCTTT; CDR3 protein: CASSSLGDRDTEAFF
clone size: .; CDR3 length: 16; D gene: .; J gene: TRBJ2-7; V gene: TRBV11-2; CDR3 DNA: TGTGCCAGCAGCCCCAATTCGGCTAGCGCGTCCTACGAGCAGTACTTC; CDR3 protein: CASSPNSASASYEQYF
clone size: .; CDR3 length: 15; D gene: .; J gene: TRBJ2-5; V gene: TRBV6-6; CDR3 DNA: TGTGCCAGCAGTGGTCAAAGCGTGGCCCAAGAGACCCAGTACTTC; CDR3 protein: CASSGQSVAQETQYF